This T cell receptor beta chain was captured in a study of technical replicates of blood from a few donors. Germline V gene lookup returns CDR1 SGHTA and CDR2 FQGTGA. The ends lost 0 bases at V and 7 bases at J; junction bases unmatched: 5. This CDR3 comprises 15 residues. Clones were read by immunoSEQ multiplex PCR, and TCRdb kept only the in-frame ones, dropping some. This sample yields some 50,000 clones, of which less than 95% are seen a single time; approximately 0.22% belongs to the top ten. In its sample, this clone was seen once. The sequenced material came from T cells isolated from PBMCs. The chain carries TRBV7-3 and TRBJ2-1, with 8 bases lining up with TRBD2. This sequence originates from a human donor in good health. CDR3 sequence: CASSLTAGGRNEQFF. CDR3 sequence (DNA): TGTGCCAGCAGCTTAACCGCGGGGGGCCGGAATGAGCAGTTCTTC.